This TCR beta chain was captured in a study of T cells in Graves' hyperthyroidism and ophthalmopathy. Regarding the study as a whole: Ophthalmopathy got predicted by the model a median about 6.5 months before its onset. Expanded thyroid clonotypes (above 0.001) were mostly also found in blood. Ophthalmopathy could be told apart from stable hyperthyroidism with a 13 V-J model.

V gave up 7 bases and J gave up 2 bases, with 9 bases separating them. CDR3 length: 12 amino acids. Germline CDR1 is SNHLY and CDR2 is FYNNEI. This clonotype showed up many times. Its antigen remains unknown. TCR beta CDR3 region amplification was performed from RNA transcripts. With the HTBI primer set, the TCR CDR3 went through a first round of RT-PCR. TCRdb analysed the multiplex PCR reads with MiXCR anew, one entry per CDR3 protein. The sample yields 360,000 or so distinct CDR3 sequences, about 20% seen once. This TCR came from a woman aged 18-29 years with Graves' hyperthyroidism. What was sequenced was blood. The V and J genes are TRBV2 and TRBJ2-7; no definite D call. CDR3 region: CASNRIAYEQYF. The CDR3 DNA reads TGTGCCAGCAACCGGATTGCCTACGAGCAGTACTTC. The whole variable domain, remainder taken from reference TRBV2 and TRBJ2-7, is EPEVTQTPSHQVTQMGQEVILRCVPISNHLYFYWYRQILGQKVEFLVSFYNNEISEKSEIFDDQFSVERPDGSNFTLKIRSTKLEDSAMYFCASNRIAYEQYFGPGTRLTVT.